Below are 7 T cell receptor beta chains sequenced from a single sample in a study of circulating CD8 cells and anti-PD-1 response in melanoma (dated by TCRdb to 2020 to 2022). TCRdb names NextSeq 500 as the instrument used. TCR libraries were prepared from around 16 ng of total RNA with the QIAseq Immune Repertoire RNA Library Kit, Human TCR Panel. The raw public reads went through TCRdb reprocessing: fastp at Q25, MiXCR clone calling, in-frame beta chains kept. CDR3 protein duplicates are merged, each entry listing the most common genes and DNA. Within this sample are about 320 distinct CDR3 sequences, with under 6% of them counted one time only. The ten largest clonotypes hold roughly 27% of the sample. Using a BD FACSAria II cell sorter, four subsets defined by PD-1 and/or TIGIT were sorted from live CD3+CD8+TCRalphabeta+ cells. The source was CD8+ T cells from PBMCs, collected at baseline or after one month of anti-PD-1 therapy (not recorded which). These receptors were collected from a human donor with melanoma.

This clonotype is judged large. This rearrangement joins TRBV9 to TRBJ2-3, with TRBD2 identical over 13 bases. Per the germline V gene, CDR1 is SGDLS and CDR2 is YYNGEE. The length of the CDR3 is 18 residues. The V segment lost 4 bases and the J segment 2 bases; nucleotides outside the gene matches: 10. This CDR3 reads CASSPHGLAGAITDTQYF. DNA for the CDR3: TGTGCCAGCAGCCCGCACGGACTAGCGGGGGCCATCACAGATACGCAGTATTTT.

This clonotype is termed medium-sized. J is TRBJ2-2 and V is TRBV5-4; 10 nucleotides line up with TRBD2. With 5 bases clipped from V and 5 bases from J, the junction kept 6 bases outside the gene matches. Germline V lookup: CDR1 SGHNT, CDR2 YYREEE (reference sequence). The CDR3 consists of 15 residues. CDR3 bases: TGTGCCAGCAGTCGTCCTAGCGGGAGTACCGGGGAGCTGTTTTTT. It specifies CASSRPSGSTGELFF.

This clonotype is deemed medium-sized. The chain carries TRBV5-6 and TRBJ2-3; tentatively, D is TRBD2 (6 bases). The CDR3 loop spans 15 amino acids. From germline, CDR1 is SGHDT and CDR2 YYEEEE. Trimming removed 2 bases from V and 6 bases from J, with 16 bases in between. The CDR3: CASSFDAGLRDTQYF. CDR3 in DNA: TGTGCCAGCAGCTTCGATGCGGGGCTCCGGGATACGCAGTATTTT.

Comments on this clonotype: A much larger clone lies one base from this, so it may be a read error. The chain's CDR3 is CATSQDKVDEQYF. The CDR3 bases are TGCGCCACCAGCCAAGATAAGGTCGACGAGCAGTACTTC. The chain has TRBV4-3 and TRBJ2-7; D gene uncertain. The CDR3 is made up of 13 amino acids. CDR1 LGHNA and CDR2 YSLEER come from the germline V gene.

Sample share makes this clonotype large. The rearrangement uses TRBV23-1 and TRBJ2-5; D perhaps matches TRBD1 (5 bases). Being an ORF, TRBV23-1 has a function that is uncertain. The CDR3 totals 16 residues. The ends were cut back, 4 bases at V and 2 bases at J, with 17 bases in the middle. For the CDR3, the DNA is TGCGCCAGCAGTCTAAGGGAAACAGGACCTCAAGAGACCCAGTACTTC. It translates to CASSLRETGPQETQYF.

This clonotype is large within its sample. The chain has TRBV6-6 and TRBJ2-2, with D possibly called TRBD1 or TRBD2 (6 bases each). Looked up from germline, CDR1 is MNHNY and CDR2 is SVGAGI (reference sequence). The CDR3 is made up of 12 amino acids. The V gene lost 5 bases and the J gene lost 13 bases, with 14 bases spanning the gap. The CDR3 DNA sequence: TGTGCCAGCAGTAGTACAGGGAGGCGGCTGTTTTTT. Its translation: CASSSTGRRLFF.

By its share, this clonotype is large. This rearrangement joins TRBV19 to TRBJ1-2; TRBD1 is a possible D gene (6 bases). Trimming stripped 2 bases from V and 1 base from J, with 11 bases between. The CDR3 length is 15 residues. CDR1 is LNHDA, CDR2 SQIVND, per germline (reference sequence). CDR3 protein: CASSIKDRFNYGYTF. CDR3 DNA sequence: TGTGCCAGTAGTATAAAGGACAGATTTAACTATGGCTACACCTTC.